The 6 T cell receptor beta chains given below trace back to one sample, sequenced in a study of T cells in Graves' hyperthyroidism and ophthalmopathy. Amplification targeted TCR beta CDR3 regions from RNA transcripts. Primed by the HTBI set, a first-round RT-PCR was run on the TCR CDR3. TCRdb re-analysed the multiplex PCR reads in MiXCR, keeping a single row per CDR3 protein. The sample consists of over 400,000 distinct CDR3 sequences, roughly 23% of them appearing once. The sample comprised blood. The receptor set was obtained from a woman in her seventies with Graves' ophthalmopathy.

The chain has TRBV20-1 and TRBJ2-5; D call uncertain. This CDR3 spans 15 amino acids. Looked up from germline, CDR1 is DFQATT and CDR2 is SNEGSKA (reference sequence). Trimming pared 2 bases from V and 0 bases from J, leaving 13 bases between. CDR3 DNA: TGCAGTGCTAGACCCCCAACGGGCTACCAAGAGACCCAGTACTTC. Protein sequence: CSARPPTGYQETQYF.

The table lists this clonotype with many counts. This rearrangement joins TRBV28 to TRBJ2-1; D is unresolved. The V end was cut by 10 bases, the J end by 8 bases, with 12 bases between. CDR1 and CDR2 from the germline V gene are MDHEN and SYDVKM. This CDR3 is built from 11 residues. CDR3 protein: CAIIGGHEQFF. The CDR3 bases are TGTGCCATCATAGGCGGACATGAGCAGTTCTTC.

V gene TRBV7-9 combines with J gene TRBJ1-2; no reliable D call. V dropped 5 bases and J dropped 0 bases, with 13 bases sitting between them. This CDR3 is built from 15 residues. Germline lookup yields CDR1 SEHNR and CDR2 FQNEAQ (reference sequence). CDR3 DNA: TGTGCCAGCAGCCCTACCGCCCATACTAACTATGGCTACACCTTC. It specifies CASSPTAHTNYGYTF.

This clonotype was observed a handful of times. V and J are TRBV15 and TRBJ1-5; D uncertain. CDR1 and CDR2 from the germline V gene are LNHNV and YYDKDF (reference sequence). The length of the CDR3 is 13 residues. Deletions cut 3 bases from V and 7 bases from J, with 10 bases between. The chain's CDR3 is CATSSGGSQPQHF. CDR3 DNA sequence: TGTGCCACCAGCAGCGGCGGGAGCCAGCCCCAGCATTTT.

There are many counts of this clonotype. V and J are TRBV12-3 or TRBV12-4 and TRBJ1-1; 7 nucleotides match TRBD1. The CDR3 extends over 14 amino acids. Losses at the gene ends were 5 bases for V and 1 base for J; bases not matched to a gene: 4. In nucleotides, the CDR3 is TGTGCCAGCAGTCTACAGGGGAGGAACACTGAAGCTTTCTTT. It specifies CASSLQGRNTEAFF.

V is TRBV25-1 and J is TRBJ2-7, with D possibly being TRBD1 (6 bases). This CDR3 spans 15 amino acids. Between the trimmed V and J ends, which lost 3 bases and 0 bases, there was a span of 12 bases. Germline CDR1 is MGHDK and CDR2 is SYGVNS. CDR3: CASSETGVLSYEQYF. The DNA of the CDR3 is TGTGCCAGCAGTGAGACAGGCGTACTCTCCTACGAGCAGTACTTC.